This is a list of T cell receptor beta chains from one sample in a study of blood T cell repertoires in COVID-19. The method was immunoSEQ multiplex PCR; TCRdb's version includes in-frame clones alone and lacks a portion of them. This table holds about 300,000 clones, nearly 90% found once. Sample: PBMCs or T cells enriched from blood (not recorded which). The source of these receptors is a woman between 45 and 65 years old who had been exposed to COVID-19. Each CDR3 is given with its conserved first and last residue. The D gene is left open where the match is weak. Only some rows state a clone size, as once, few, many or a class for expanded clones.

TRBV30	NA	TRBJ2-7	NA	CAWSQGSGLTYEQYF	TGTGCCTGGAGTCAAGGGTCAGGGCTTACCTACGAGCAGTACTTC
TRBV21-1	NA	TRBJ1-5	NA	CASSKPRGAHQPQHF	TGTGCCAGCAGCAAACCCCGGGGGGCCCATCAGCCCCAGCATTTT
TRBV19	NA	TRBJ1-6	TRBD1	CASNPQGANNSPLHF	TGTGCCAGTAATCCACAGGGGGCAAATAATTCACCCCTCCACTTT
TRBV3-1/TRBV3-2	NA	TRBJ1-5	NA	CASSDGLSNQPQHF	TGTGCCAGCAGCGACGGGTTGAGCAATCAGCCCCAGCATTTT
TRBV15	NA	TRBJ1-6	NA	CATSRTVNSPLHF	TGTGCCACCAGCCGGACAGTCAATTCACCCCTCCACTTT
TRBV19	NA	TRBJ2-3	NA	CASSILSGIADTQYF	TGTGCCAGTAGTATCTTGTCGGGGATCGCAGATACGCAGTATTTT
TRBV27	NA	TRBJ2-1	NA	CASTGAWAGLSYNEQFF	TGTGCCAGCACCGGGGCTTGGGCGGGACTTTCCTACAATGAGCAGTTCTTC
TRBV6-1	NA	TRBJ1-2	NA	CASSELAAYYGYTF	TGTGCCAGCAGTGAATTAGCGGCTTACTATGGCTACACCTTC
TRBV25-1	NA	TRBJ2-7	TRBD1	CASRGQHSYEQYF	TGTGCCAGTAGGGGACAGCACTCCTACGAGCAGTACTTC
TRBV27	once	TRBJ2-1	NA	CASSWTDYNEQFF	TGTGCCAGCAGTTGGACAGATTACAATGAGCAGTTCTTC
TRBV7-2	NA	TRBJ2-5	NA	CASSFAGSQETQYF	TGTGCCAGCAGTTTTGCGGGCAGTCAAGAGACCCAGTACTTC
TRBV5-1	NA	TRBJ2-2	NA	CASSRDISGTGELFF	TGCGCCAGCAGCAGGGACATCTCTGGCACCGGGGAGCTGTTTTTT
TRBV25-1	NA	TRBJ2-1	TRBD2	CASSAERGAEEEQFF	TGTGCCAGCAGTGCCGAGCGGGGGGCGGAAGAGGAGCAGTTCTTC
TRBV5-1	NA	TRBJ2-5	TRBD2	CASSRGDLSGTSGGRYQETQYF	TGCGCCAGCAGCCGCGGGGACTTATCCGGGACTAGCGGGGGGAGGTACCAAGAGACCCAGTACTTC
TRBV12-3/TRBV12-4	NA	TRBJ2-1	TRBD2	CASSPIAGEQFF	TGTGCCAGCAGTCCCATAGCGGGGGAGCAGTTCTTC
TRBV3-1/TRBV3-2	once	TRBJ2-3	TRBD2	CASSHPLPGLAGNTQYF	TGTGCCAGCAGCCACCCCCTTCCGGGACTAGCGGGGAATACGCAGTATTTT
TRBV12-3/TRBV12-4	NA	TRBJ1-1	NA	CASSTGSNTEAFF	TGTGCCAGCAGTACAGGGTCGAACACTGAAGCTTTCTTT
TRBV5-1	NA	TRBJ1-4	NA	CASSSSGPPLEKLFF	TGCGCCAGCAGTTCCTCGGGTCCTCCCTTAGAAAAACTGTTTTTT
TRBV6-5	NA	TRBJ1-4	TRBD1	CASSTDRVRKLFF	TGTGCCAGCAGCACGGACAGGGTGAGAAAACTGTTTTTT
TRBV4-1	NA	TRBJ2-2	TRBD2	CASSQDRGRVTGELFF	TGCGCCAGCAGCCAAGACCGGGGGAGGGTCACCGGGGAGCTGTTTTTT
TRBV24-1	NA	TRBJ1-2	NA	CATSDPPEGKGYTF	TGTGCCACCAGTGATCCTCCGGAGGGTAAGGGCTACACCTTC
TRBV5-5	NA	TRBJ1-5	TRBD1	CASSQNQGAQPQHF	TGTGCCAGCAGCCAAAACCAGGGGGCTCAGCCCCAGCATTTT
TRBV3-1/TRBV3-2	NA	TRBJ2-5	NA	CASSQLSTETQYF	TGTGCCAGCAGCCAACTTAGCACGGAGACCCAGTACTTC
TRBV28	NA	TRBJ1-2	NA	CASSLSAGPYGYTF	TGTGCCAGCAGTTTATCTGCGGGGCCCTATGGCTACACCTTC
TRBV30	few	TRBJ1-5	NA	CAWTRGYNQPQHF	TGTGCCTGGACTAGGGGGTACAATCAGCCCCAGCATTTT
TRBV7-8	NA	TRBJ1-3	TRBD1	CASSPRTGHAGNTIYF	TGTGCCAGCAGCCCGAGGACAGGCCACGCAGGAAACACCATATATTTT